Sequencing of this TCR beta chain was carried out in a study of blood T cell repertoires in COVID-19. On the study more broadly: The study drew acute and convalescent COVID-19 samples from the United States, Italy and Spain.

Participant ages covered about 18 to 90 years across about 22 US areas. The germline gives CDR1 SEHNR, CDR2 FQNEAQ (reference sequence). CDR3 length: 17 amino acids. Trimming cost V 6 bases and J 4 bases; bases outside gene matches: 11. TCRdb's table, derived via immunoSEQ multiplex PCR, lists solely in-frame clones and lacks some. The table records just over 350,000 clones, roughly nine tenths of them present only once. The sequence was obtained from a woman in her thirties who had recovered from COVID-19. The rearrangement joins TRBV7-9 to TRBJ2-3, with 12 bases matching TRBD2. Sample: PBMCs or T cells enriched from blood (not recorded which). CDR3 in amino acids: CASRQIGLAGFADTQYF. The CDR3 DNA reads TGTGCCAGCAGACAGATCGGACTAGCGGGATTCGCAGATACGCAGTATTTT.